This T cell receptor (beta chain) derives from a study of blood T cell repertoires in COVID-19. Study-wide background: COVID-19 samples, acute and convalescent, were from the United States, Italy and Spain. The cDNA or gDNA used as material had been derived from T cells, B-cell-depleted T cells, or PBMCs.

Authors' data handling: It was from reference gene primer amplification that nucleated cell counts were estimated. Some clones are missing from TCRdb's copy, which holds only in-frame ones; the method was immunoSEQ multiplex PCR. V and J calls plus clone size are reproduced from that table; the DNA served to infer D and trimming. The table lists 170,000 or so clones, around 80% of them singletons. The CDR3 has 14 residues. V trimming: 5 bases; J trimming: 12 bases; junction bases outside the gene matches: 11. Germline assignment: CDR1 SGHRS and CDR2 YFSETQ. The sample taken for sequencing was peripheral blood. This clonotype was obtained from a woman in her sixties or seventies with acute or convalescent COVID-19. This chain links TRBV5-1 with TRBJ2-7; 13 bases match TRBD2. As DNA, the CDR3 is TGCGCCAGCAGAGATCCGGGACTAGCGGGGAGAGGGTACTTC. Its protein product is CASRDPGLAGRGYF. Together with reference TRBV5-1 and TRBJ2-7, the CDR3 gives the full variable domain: KAGVTQTPRYLIKTRGQQVTLSCSPISGHRSVSWYQQTPGQGLQFLFEYFSETQRNKGNFPGRFSGRQFSNSRSEMNVSTLELGDSALYLCASRDPGLAGRGYFGPGTRLTVT.